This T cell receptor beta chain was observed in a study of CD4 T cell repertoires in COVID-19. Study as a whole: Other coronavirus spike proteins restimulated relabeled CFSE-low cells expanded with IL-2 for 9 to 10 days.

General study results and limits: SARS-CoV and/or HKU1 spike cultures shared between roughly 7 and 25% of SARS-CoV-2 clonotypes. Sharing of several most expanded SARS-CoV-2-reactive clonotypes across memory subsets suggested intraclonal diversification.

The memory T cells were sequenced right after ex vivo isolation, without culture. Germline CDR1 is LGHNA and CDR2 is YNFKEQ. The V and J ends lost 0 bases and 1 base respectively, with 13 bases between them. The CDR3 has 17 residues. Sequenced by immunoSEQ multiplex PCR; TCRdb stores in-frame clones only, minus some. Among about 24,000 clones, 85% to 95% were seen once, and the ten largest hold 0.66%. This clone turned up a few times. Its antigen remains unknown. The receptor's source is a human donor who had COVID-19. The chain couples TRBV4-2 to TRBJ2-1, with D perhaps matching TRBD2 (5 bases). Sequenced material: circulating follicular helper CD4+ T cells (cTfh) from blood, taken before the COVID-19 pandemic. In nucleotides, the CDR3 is TGTGCCAGCAGCCAAGATCTGGGCGGAGGATCCTACAATGAGCAGTTCTTC. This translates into CASSQDLGGGSYNEQFF.